This T cell receptor beta chain originates from a study of T-cell reconstitution after alpha-beta-depleted transplantation in children. Points on this clonotype: Its antigen is as yet unknown.

Whole-study findings and limits: Reportedly, alpha-beta T cells present about two months post-transplant originated from several hundred expanded clones of graft origin.

V was trimmed by 5 bases and J by 6 bases, leaving 14 bases between them. Germline V gene lookup returns CDR1 MNHEY and CDR2 SVGAGI. This CDR3 is 13 amino acids long. TCRbeta library construction was performed incorporating unique molecular identifiers. TCRdb used MiXCR to reprocess the PCR reads, holding one entry per CDR3 protein. The top ten clones hold 0.75% to 0.85% of a sample with around 670,000 distinct CDR3 sequences, approximately 14% of them seen once. The chain carries TRBV6-5 and TRBJ2-7; the D gene could be TRBD1 or TRBD2 (5 bases each). This sequence originates from a girl under 10 years old with congenital amegakaryocytic thrombocytopenia, due to receive a stem cell transplant. The input for sequencing was PBMCs, taken before TCRalphabeta/CD19-depleted stem cell transplant. DNA for the CDR3: TGTGCCAGCAGTCACCCCAGAGGGACCGAGCAGTACTTC. The encoded protein is CASSHPRGTEQYF.